This T cell receptor beta chain came from a study of T cell responses to AZD1222 COVID-19 vaccine. About the research overall: Analysis merged second doses at about 4 or about 12 weeks.

Of note for this clone: Antigen: not known.

Study results and caveats: White British people made up most donors, females outnumbered males, and clonal diversity was possibly underestimated. Repertoire collection took place solely once the T cell response had peaked.

Trimming left V 1 base short and J 0 bases short, with 13 bases between. This CDR3 contains 17 residues. Germline lookup yields CDR1 KGHSH and CDR2 LQKENI. Assay used: immunoSEQ multiplex PCR; TCRdb lists only in-frame clones, some missing. The sample has 100,000 to 150,000 clones, 87% seen once. The chain combines TRBV18 with TRBJ2-4, with D hard to call. This receptor was taken from an adult in good health. Source: peripheral blood, taken on day 0 of AZD1222 vaccination. Here the CDR3 reads CASSPRGVTVAKNIQYF. The CDR3 DNA follows: TGTGCCAGCTCACCACGTGGGGTCACCGTAGCCAAAAACATTCAGTACTTC.